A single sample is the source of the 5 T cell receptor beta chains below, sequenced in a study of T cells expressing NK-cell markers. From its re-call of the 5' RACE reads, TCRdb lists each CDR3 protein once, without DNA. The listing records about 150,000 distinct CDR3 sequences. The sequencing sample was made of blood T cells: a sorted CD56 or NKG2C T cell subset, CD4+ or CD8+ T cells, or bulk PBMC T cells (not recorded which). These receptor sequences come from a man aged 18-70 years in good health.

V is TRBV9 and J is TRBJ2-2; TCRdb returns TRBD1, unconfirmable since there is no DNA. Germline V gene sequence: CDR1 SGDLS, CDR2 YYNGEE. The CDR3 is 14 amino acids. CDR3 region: CASRETGLAGELFF.

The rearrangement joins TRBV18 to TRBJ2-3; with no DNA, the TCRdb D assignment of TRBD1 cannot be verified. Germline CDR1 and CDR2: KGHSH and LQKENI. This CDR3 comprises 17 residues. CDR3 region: CASSPPDRASITDTQYF.

The CDR3 loop reads CASRLAGKFNEQFF. J is TRBJ2-1 and V is TRBV12-3 or TRBV12-4. The CDR3 runs 14 residues.

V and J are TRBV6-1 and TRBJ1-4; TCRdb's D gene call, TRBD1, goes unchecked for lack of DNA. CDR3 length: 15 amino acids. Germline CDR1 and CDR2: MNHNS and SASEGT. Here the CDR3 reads CASSEARDRIQKLFF.

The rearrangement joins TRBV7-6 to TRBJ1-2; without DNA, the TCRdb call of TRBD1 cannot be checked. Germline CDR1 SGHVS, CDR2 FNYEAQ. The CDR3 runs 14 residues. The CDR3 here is CASSPDRSPYGYTF.